A selection of T cell receptor beta chains follows, all from one sample in a study of blood T cell repertoires in COVID-19. The table came from immunoSEQ multiplex PCR; TCRdb's copy has only in-frame clones and leaves some out. In the table there are fewer than 20,000 clones, around nine tenths of which are singletons. The sequencing sample was made of peripheral blood. The receptors derive from a man between 60 and 75 years old with acute or convalescent COVID-19. The CDR3 runs from the conserved cysteine through the conserved F or W. The size field is filled for only some rows; it gives once, few, many or a size class.

v_call: TRBV27; clone_size: -; j_call: TRBJ2-1; cdr3_aa: CASSFTSGGNEQFF
v_call: TRBV5-1; clone_size: -; j_call: TRBJ1-1; cdr3_aa: CASSPSGKPEAFF
v_call: TRBV7-2; clone_size: -; j_call: TRBJ2-5; cdr3_aa: CASSLVIGGSAETQYF
v_call: TRBV10-3; clone_size: -; j_call: TRBJ2-1; cdr3_aa: CAISESSGPTGSRNEQFF
v_call: TRBV7-3; clone_size: -; j_call: TRBJ2-2; cdr3_aa: CASSSDRDTGELFF
v_call: TRBV30; clone_size: -; j_call: TRBJ1-3; cdr3_aa: CAWTGSGNTIYF
v_call: TRBV30; clone_size: -; j_call: TRBJ2-1; cdr3_aa: CAWRVGLAGSYNEQFF
v_call: TRBV7-8; clone_size: -; j_call: TRBJ1-5; cdr3_aa: CASSPTDQRPQHF
v_call: TRBV18; clone_size: -; j_call: TRBJ1-3; cdr3_aa: CASSPRVDTSGNTIYF
v_call: TRBV7-3; clone_size: -; j_call: TRBJ2-7; cdr3_aa: CASSLTSGTASEQYF
v_call: TRBV11-3; clone_size: -; j_call: TRBJ2-1; cdr3_aa: CASSTDRVAYNEQFF
v_call: TRBV18; clone_size: -; j_call: TRBJ2-5; cdr3_aa: CASSQPGTGGIETQYF
v_call: TRBV27; clone_size: -; j_call: TRBJ2-7; cdr3_aa: CASSLNWGPYEQYF
v_call: TRBV11-2; clone_size: -; j_call: TRBJ1-4; cdr3_aa: CASSLGPNFNEKLFF
v_call: TRBV5-1; clone_size: -; j_call: TRBJ1-2; cdr3_aa: CASSPGQNYGYTF
v_call: TRBV14; clone_size: -; j_call: TRBJ1-4; cdr3_aa: CASSQEPQGGGEKLFF
v_call: TRBV7-3; clone_size: few; j_call: TRBJ2-2; cdr3_aa: CASSLGGDSTGELFF
v_call: TRBV5-8; clone_size: -; j_call: TRBJ2-7; cdr3_aa: CASSQRFSYEQYF
v_call: TRBV15; clone_size: -; j_call: TRBJ1-1; cdr3_aa: CATRGGRGSGTEAFF
v_call: TRBV10-3; clone_size: -; j_call: TRBJ1-1; cdr3_aa: CAISGQGDTEAFF
v_call: TRBV5-6; clone_size: -; j_call: TRBJ1-1; cdr3_aa: CASSFYRGANTEAFF
v_call: TRBV12-3/TRBV12-4; clone_size: -; j_call: TRBJ2-7; cdr3_aa: CASSLNRGHEQYF
v_call: TRBV6-1; clone_size: -; j_call: TRBJ2-4; cdr3_aa: CASSEVVLGEGPLIQYF
v_call: TRBV25-1; clone_size: -; j_call: TRBJ2-2; cdr3_aa: CASSGGGEGTGELFF
v_call: TRBV28; clone_size: -; j_call: TRBJ2-7; cdr3_aa: CASSRGGETGYEQYF
v_call: TRBV5-1; clone_size: -; j_call: TRBJ2-7; cdr3_aa: CASSYGATYEQYF
v_call: TRBV28; clone_size: -; j_call: TRBJ1-5; cdr3_aa: CASSLRRAAFSNQPQHF
v_call: TRBV7-7; clone_size: -; j_call: TRBJ2-3; cdr3_aa: CASSLQGIPTDTQYF
v_call: TRBV6-5; clone_size: -; j_call: TRBJ1-3; cdr3_aa: CASRSTGRSGNTIYF
v_call: TRBV6-4; clone_size: -; j_call: TRBJ2-2; cdr3_aa: CASKKSSGDTGELFF
v_call: TRBV5-1; clone_size: -; j_call: TRBJ1-6; cdr3_aa: CASSSGTGGSPLHF
v_call: TRBV6-5; clone_size: -; j_call: TRBJ2-7; cdr3_aa: CASSIAQSGMKYF
v_call: TRBV27; clone_size: -; j_call: TRBJ1-4; cdr3_aa: CASSELGGTNEKLFF
v_call: TRBV24-1; clone_size: -; j_call: TRBJ2-5; cdr3_aa: CATSDWRSGRAGGETQYF
v_call: TRBV7-8; clone_size: -; j_call: TRBJ1-2; cdr3_aa: CASSPRRSPDYGYTF
v_call: TRBV5-1; clone_size: -; j_call: TRBJ1-3; cdr3_aa: CASSWTASSGNTIYF
v_call: TRBV5-1; clone_size: once; j_call: TRBJ2-5; cdr3_aa: CASSQASGVQETQYF
v_call: TRBV28; clone_size: -; j_call: TRBJ1-2; cdr3_aa: CASTRVNYGYTF
v_call: TRBV19; clone_size: -; j_call: TRBJ2-7; cdr3_aa: CASSASRGYEQYF
v_call: TRBV5-1; clone_size: -; j_call: TRBJ1-2; cdr3_aa: CASSLAGERNYGYTF
v_call: TRBV19; clone_size: -; j_call: TRBJ2-5; cdr3_aa: CASSAVGAGTYQETQYF
v_call: TRBV5-4; clone_size: -; j_call: TRBJ2-5; cdr3_aa: CASSLKASGIGETQYF